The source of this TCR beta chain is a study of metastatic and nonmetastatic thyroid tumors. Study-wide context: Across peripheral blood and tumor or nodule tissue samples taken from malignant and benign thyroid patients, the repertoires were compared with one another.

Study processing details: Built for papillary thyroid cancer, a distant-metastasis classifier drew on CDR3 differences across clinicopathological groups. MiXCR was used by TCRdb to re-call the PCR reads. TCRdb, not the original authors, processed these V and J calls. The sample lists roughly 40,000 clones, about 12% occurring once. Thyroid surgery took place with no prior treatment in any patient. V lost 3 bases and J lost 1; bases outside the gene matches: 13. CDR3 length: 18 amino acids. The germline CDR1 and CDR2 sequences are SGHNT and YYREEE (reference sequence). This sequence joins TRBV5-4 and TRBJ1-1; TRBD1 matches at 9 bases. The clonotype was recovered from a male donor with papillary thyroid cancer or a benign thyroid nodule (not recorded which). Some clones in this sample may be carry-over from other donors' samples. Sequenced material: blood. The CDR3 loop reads CASSSASGTGRGNTEAFF. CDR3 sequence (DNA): TGTGCCAGCAGCTCGGCTTCGGGGACAGGGCGGGGGAACACTGAAGCTTTCTTT. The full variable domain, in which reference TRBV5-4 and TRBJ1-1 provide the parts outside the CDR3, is ETGVTQSPTHLIKTRGQQVTLRCSSQSGHNTVSWYQQALGQGPQFIFQYYREEENGRGNFPPRFSGLQFPNYSSELNVNALELDDSALYLCASSSASGTGRGNTEAFFGQGTRLTVV.